This TCR beta chain is from a study of cytomegalovirus exposure and HLA in healthy donors. The study, taken as a whole, reports: Earlier results showed most TCR beta V segments being productive about 90% or about 30% of the time.

This clone occurred a few times. The antigen is undetermined. Both 60 Vbeta primers and 13 Jbeta primers went into the PCR. Clones were read by immunoSEQ multiplex PCR, and TCRdb kept only the in-frame ones, dropping some. The data show more than 100,000 clones, with 77% seen just once and roughly 3.5% held by the top ten. V trimming: 4 bases; J trimming: 6 bases; junction bases outside the gene matches: 7. Germline V gene lookup returns CDR1 SGHVS and CDR2 FQNEAQ. The CDR3 loop spans 16 amino acids. Sampled while nominally healthy, donors likely had unrecorded immune exposures. The gene calls are TRBV7-8 and TRBJ2-3, with 13 bases matching TRBD2. The origin of this receptor is a human donor in good health. Material for sequencing was PBMCs. DNA of the CDR3: TGTGCCAGCAGCTCTGGTGGACTAGCGGGGGCTGATACGCAGTATTTT. It encodes CASSSGGLAGADTQYF.